The 10 T cell receptor beta chains below come from one sample, sequenced in a study of T cells after posttransplantation cyclophosphamide. Using immunoSEQ multiplex PCR, the repertoire was profiled, and TCRdb retains in-frame clones only, with some absent. The sample carries approximately 50,000 clones, 94% recorded once. Sequencing input: PBMCs. These receptors were obtained from a woman aged 25 to 39 in good health and a related stem cell transplant donor.

This chain uses TRBV19 with TRBJ1-2; D not certain. The CDR3 runs 13 residues. Trimming left V 3 bases short and J 5 bases short, with 10 bases between. Germline V CDR1 and CDR2: LNHDA, SQIVND (reference sequence). CDR3 region: CASSISGFYGYTF. Here the CDR3 DNA reads TGTGCCAGTAGTATCTCGGGGTTTTATGGCTACACCTTC. Full variable domain (missing parts from reference TRBV19 and TRBJ1-2): DGGITQSPKYLFRKEGQNVTLSCEQNLNHDAMYWYRQDPGQGLRLIYYSQIVNDFQKGDIAEGYSVSREKKESFPLTVTSAQKNPTAFYLCASSISGFYGYTFGSGTRLTVV.

This chain connects TRBV2 to TRBJ1-4; 9 bases agree with TRBD1. This CDR3 is 14 amino acids long. Germline V gives CDR1 SNHLY, CDR2 FYNNEI. J was trimmed by 4 bases and V by 6 bases; bases with no gene match: 3. The CDR3 reads CASRRDRDNEKLFF. In DNA, the CDR3 is TGTGCCAGCAGAAGGGACAGGGATAATGAAAAACTGTTTTTT. The full variable domain, with the rest looked up from reference TRBV2 and TRBJ1-4, is EPEVTQTPSHQVTQMGQEVILRCVPISNHLYFYWYRQILGQKVEFLVSFYNNEISEKSEIFDDQFSVERPDGSNFTLKIRSTKLEDSAMYFCASRRDRDNEKLFFGSGTQLSVL.

The chain couples TRBV4-3 to TRBJ1-2; 10 nucleotides agree with TRBD1. V was pared by 6 bases and J by 2 bases, with 6 bases of the junction left unmatched. CDR1 and CDR2 from the germline V gene are LGHNA and YSLEER. The CDR3 has 15 amino acids. The CDR3 spells CASRRGQGENYGYTF. CDR3 DNA: TGCGCCAGCAGACGCGGACAGGGGGAGAACTATGGCTACACCTTC.

The rearrangement uses TRBV7-8 and TRBJ2-7; 11 bases map to TRBD2. Trimming cost V 4 bases and J 2 bases; bases outside gene matches: 4. Germline CDR1 and CDR2: SGHVS and FQNEAQ. This CDR3 has 15 residues. CDR3: CASSSQLAGAYEQYF. The CDR3 nucleotides read TGTGCCAGCAGCTCACAACTAGCGGGGGCCTACGAGCAGTACTTC.

V usage is TRBV11-2 and J usage is TRBJ2-7, with 8 bases matching TRBD1. The CDR3 totals 17 residues. With V trimmed by 2 bases and J by 5 bases, 14 bases remained unmatched. CDR1 and CDR2 (germline): SGHAT, FQNNGV. The CDR3 bases are TGTGCCAGCAGCTTACGTATGGTATGGGGACAGGCGGACGAGCAGTACTTC. Its translation is CASSLRMVWGQADEQYF.

The chain has TRBV4-2 and TRBJ1-5, with D maybe TRBD1 (5 bases). In germline, CDR1 is LGHNA, CDR2 YNFKEQ. This CDR3 spans 15 amino acids. Trimming shortened V by 3 bases and J by 9 bases, and 18 bases separated the two germline ends. The CDR3 sequence is CASSQPGREVRPQHF. Written as DNA, the CDR3 is TGTGCCAGCAGCCAGCCAGGCAGGGAGGTTCGGCCCCAGCATTTT.

The rearrangement joins TRBV4-2 to TRBJ1-1; 11 bases line up with TRBD1. This CDR3 contains 17 residues. Germline loops: CDR1 LGHNA, CDR2 YNFKEQ. V shed 5 bases, J shed 3 bases, and the junction held 11 bases outside the gene matches. The DNA of the CDR3 is TGTGCCAGCAGCACCCTGACCGCGGGACAGGGGGACACTGAAGCTTTCTTT. This codes for CASSTLTAGQGDTEAFF.

This clone was detected once. The J gene is TRBJ1-2, the V gene TRBV10-3; 8 positions agree with TRBD1. The CDR3 totals 13 residues. Per the germline V gene, CDR1 is ENHRY and CDR2 is SYGVKD. Trimming took 6 bases from V and 7 from J; bases not matched to a gene: 7. The CDR3 sequence: CAISRTGSAGYTF. Here the CDR3 DNA reads TGTGCCATCAGCAGGACAGGGAGTGCTGGCTACACCTTC.

The genes are TRBV19 and TRBJ2-2, with unresolved D. V was pared by 3 bases and J by 2 bases, with 10 bases between. Per the germline V gene, CDR1 is LNHDA and CDR2 is SQIVND (reference sequence). The CDR3 totals 15 residues. CDR3 residues: CASSMARINTGELFF. The CDR3 nucleotides are TGTGCCAGTAGTATGGCCAGGATTAACACCGGGGAGCTGTTTTTT.

This rearrangement joins TRBV5-1 to TRBJ2-1; 9 nucleotides line up with TRBD1. The J segment lost 5 bases and the V segment lost 0 bases, leaving 6 bases of the junction unmatched. CDR3 size: 16 residues. Germline values: CDR1 SGHRS, CDR2 YFSETQ. In DNA, the CDR3 is TGCGCCAGCAGCTTGGCCGGGACAGGGTCCCACAATGAGCAGTTCTTC. Amino acid sequence: CASSLAGTGSHNEQFF.